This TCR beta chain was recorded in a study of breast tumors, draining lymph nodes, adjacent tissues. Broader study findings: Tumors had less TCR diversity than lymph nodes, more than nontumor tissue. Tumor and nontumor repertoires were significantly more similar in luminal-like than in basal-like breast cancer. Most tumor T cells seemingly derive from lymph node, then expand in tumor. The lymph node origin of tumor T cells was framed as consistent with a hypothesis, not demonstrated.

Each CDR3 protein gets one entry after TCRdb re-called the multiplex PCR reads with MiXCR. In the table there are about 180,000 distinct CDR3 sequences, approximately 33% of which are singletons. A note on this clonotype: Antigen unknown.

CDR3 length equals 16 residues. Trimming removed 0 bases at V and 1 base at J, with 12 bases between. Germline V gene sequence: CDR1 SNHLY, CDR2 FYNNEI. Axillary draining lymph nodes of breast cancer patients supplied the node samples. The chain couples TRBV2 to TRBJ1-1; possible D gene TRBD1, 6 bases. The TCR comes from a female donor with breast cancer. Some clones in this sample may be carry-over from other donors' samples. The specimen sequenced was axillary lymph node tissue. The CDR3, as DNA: TGTGCCAGCAGTGAAGCGGGGTGGGGGCAGAACACTGAAGCTTTCTTT. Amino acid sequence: CASSEAGWGQNTEAFF.